This T cell receptor (beta chain) stems from a study of blood T cell repertoires in COVID-19. Across the study: Samples representing acute and convalescent COVID-19 were sourced from the United States, Italy and Spain.

The CDR3 has 15 residues. The V segment lost 5 bases and the J segment 6 bases; nucleotides outside the gene matches: 8. CDR1 is SGHAT, CDR2 FQDESV, per germline (reference sequence). Produced via immunoSEQ multiplex PCR; TCRdb's table is partial and in-frame only. Of around 300,000 clones listed, approximately 89% are singletons. This TCR was sampled from a man aged 30-40 years who had recovered from COVID-19. J is TRBJ1-5 and V is TRBV11-1, with 9 bases that match TRBD1. Sequencing was done on a sample of PBMCs or T cells enriched from blood (not recorded which). The CDR3, as DNA: TGTGCCAGCAGCCCTCCGGGACAGGGTATTCAGCCCCAGCATTTT. It translates to CASSPPGQGIQPQHF.